The subject of this entry is one T cell receptor (beta chain). This clone was counted between two and nine times. The antigen this receptor binds is unknown. It has no much larger one-base neighbor in the sample; base qualities were not kept. This record belongs to a study of cytomegalovirus exposure and HLA in healthy donors (dated by TCRdb to between 2016 and 2019). In terms of the full investigation: An earlier analysis of fewer than 750 of the donors reported 250 to 300 Gb of sequence data and 117 million unique TCR beta sequences obtained from around 180 million T cells. Roughly 300 gigabases of sequencing data and tens of millions of unique TCR sequences were included in an early release covering about 700 HLA-typed donors. Of the 398 genotyped donors, over 70% fell in the genetic ancestry cluster associated with self-reported Caucasian donors. The study aimed to test whether signatures of past pathogen exposure could be identified by cataloging public T cell receptors. Using immunosequencing, the study profiled T cell repertoires from fewer than 700 subjects and related those repertoires to cytomegalovirus serostatus. Besides the first cohort of around 700 subjects, a separate validation cohort made up of 120 different subjects was used. To predict cytomegalovirus infection status, the study brought together high-throughput TCR immunosequencing, statistical association of individual TCRs with disease status, and machine learning. A later analysis re-analyzed previously published TCR beta repertoires from 660 or so donors and added high-resolution HLA genotyping to study TCR occurrence patterns. In the later analysis, no new phenotypic data were used to find candidate immune exposures; instead, reliance was placed on TCR beta sequences and their occurrence across donors. An earlier analysis of 450 to 750 of the donors used high-throughput TCR beta sequencing to judge whether each TCR beta V gene segment behaved as functional or pseudogenic. Donor age, sex, ethnicity and CMV serostatus were collected together with the repertoire data. A later genetic analysis used genome-wide SNP genotypes for about 60% of the roughly 670 donors, treating that subset as a discovery cohort. All discovery cohort repertoires had been generated on a single sequencing platform. HLA typing included class I and class II loci at four-digit resolution. The number of typed donors differed by locus: about 629-630 for A, B, C, DRB1 and DQB1; 522 for DQA1; around 580 for DPA1; and around 470 for DPB1. Roughly five DR-DQ haplotypes were treated as single units for association and clustering because of strong linkage in the cohort. Among 398 genotyped donors of the cohort, an average of approximately 230,000 unique TCR beta nucleotide sequences were sequenced per donor, roughly a sixth of them non-productive. Study-wide conclusions, independent of this receptor: A later genetic analysis reported fewer N-insertions in productive TCRs among donors in an Asian-associated ancestry cluster than the roughly 670-donor mean. Roughly uniform sequencing depth across donors was assumed in presence/absence analyses, although this assumption may not hold. A later analysis reported that several top co-occurrence clusters appeared linked to parvovirus B19, influenza, CMV and Epstein-Barr virus. Most CMV-associated TCR beta chains appeared to be HLA-restricted in a later analysis, and the HLA associations seemed to be driven largely by CMV exposure. Most TCR sequences were seen in very few donors, while some public TCRs were found in many individuals. In a later analysis, HLA-associated TCR beta chains were found to be more clonally expanded and to have lower generation probabilities than equally common non-associated chains. The 87-base-pair reads could not distinguish some IMGT-functional V segments, including TRBV6-2 and TRBV6-3, so those segments were excluded. Correlated functional status among segregating V segments might reflect linkage disequilibrium, but an unknown experimental factor could not be ruled out. The classifier was reported to diagnose cytomegalovirus status with high specificity and sensitivity in both the original and validation cohorts. Because HLA typing was missing for some donors at each locus, association tests included only the typed subset. A later genetic analysis associated a missense DCLRE1C variant with V-gene and J-gene trimming of TCR beta chains, and an independent cohort replicated the association. The cohort was sequenced for TCR beta chains only, and without alpha or paired-chain data the features that could be detected were limited. In an earlier analysis of around 600 of the donors, most TCR beta V segments were observed in productive rearrangements about 87% or about 30% of the time, broadly matching IMGT annotations. The authors suggested that the approach could potentially be extended to other disease states and immunological phenotypes. A cluster of highly shared sequence variants was judged likely to represent a technical artifact of the sequencing pipeline. In vitro tests confirmed that a few of the cytomegalovirus-associated TCR beta chains recognize cytomegalovirus antigens. The only immune exposure information available for the cohort was CMV serostatus. At a false discovery rate of 0.05, a later analysis linked 16,000 or so TCR beta sequences to specific HLA alleles. In a later analysis, TCR association rates were found to vary across HLA loci, with the most associated TCRs seen for DRB1 alleles and the fewest for HLA-C alleles. The study listed 150 to 200 TCR beta chains as associated with cytomegalovirus. Because counts were too low, about 17 rarely observed V segments, including chromosome 9 orphons, were excluded from the earlier analysis of fewer than 650 of the donors. A further reported finding was that TCR beta sequences accurately predicted the HLA-A and HLA-B alleles for most subjects in the first cohort. When HLA alleles, especially DR and DQ, strongly co-occurred, TCR associations were difficult to assign to individual alleles.

The CDR3, cysteine through phenylalanine, is 13 amino acids long. The read is trimmed to its CDR3 DNA, 39 bases read in frame from base 1. The germline V gene specifies MNHNS as CDR1 and SASEGT as CDR2. The V end loses 7 bases and the J end loses 8 bases, and a stretch of 12 bases separates them. To prepare the library, the immunoSEQ multiplex PCR assay was applied. A mixture of 60 forward primers for TCR Vbeta segments and 13 reverse primers for TCR Jbeta segments was used in the multiplex PCR. The CDR3 region of rearranged TCR beta genes was amplified from genomic DNA by a multiplex PCR assay. The Illumina HiSeq System was used to sequence the amplified TCR beta libraries as 87-base-pair reads. In the authors' own workflow: A later analysis tallied around 80 million unique TCR beta chains across the 700 or so repertoires, and around 9.9 million of those chains were shared by two or more donors. Raw reads were error-corrected and collapsed into unique sequences with a nearest-neighbor algorithm that merged closely related sequences to remove PCR and sequencing errors. To assign V, D and J gene segments, CDR3 sequences were aligned to IMGT reference sequences. Each retained sequence needed at least a six-nucleotide match to both a V gene segment and a J gene segment. Rearrangements were called productive when the CDR3 lacked stop codons and stayed in frame with V and J; all others were non-productive. CDR3 was defined according to IMGT convention as the region running from the second conserved V-encoded cysteine to the conserved J-encoded phenylalanine. The earlier analysis of roughly 590 of the donors excluded any sequence lacking an unambiguous match to a single V gene segment. An earlier analysis of 500 to 600 of the donors classified V segments as functional when productive rearrangements were above 56.7% and as segregating when the standard deviation between donors was above 5%. A statistical classification framework was developed to diagnose cytomegalovirus status using the catalog of TCR beta chain sequences. In a later analysis, TCR nucleotide sequences were compared against IMGT/GENE-DB human TR gene sequences so that V and J genes could be assigned. A later analysis assigned CDR3 sequences and most-parsimonious VDJ recombination scenarios with the TCRdist pipeline. In a later analysis, every TCR beta chain was defined by the combination of its CDR3 amino acid sequence and its V-gene family, and reads without a unique V-gene family were dropped. To address suspected cross-contamination and a sequencing artifact, a later analysis removed under 600 highly shared, low-generation-probability nucleotide sequences. In a later analysis, a clonal expansion index was calculated for each public chain from normalized within-repertoire ranks of inferred template counts. A later analysis computed generation probabilities with a VDJ recombination model fitted to out-of-frame rearrangements, and checked the results against IGoR. In a later analysis, TCR-TCR, TCR-HLA and TCR-CMV co-occurrence was scored with hypergeometric tests, and a repertoire-size bias correction was applied to TCR pairs. To estimate false discovery rates, a later analysis permuted the HLA or CMV assignments 20 times. In a later analysis, co-occurring TCRs were grouped with DBSCAN, and TCRdist sequence similarity was added when clustering was performed within HLA-allele-positive subsets. Repertoires with fewer than 30,000 or more than 120,000 public chains, plus five repertoires with anomalous nucleotide sharing, were excluded from co-occurrence clustering. TCRdb carries this immuneACCESS record with in-frame sequences only. Its versions omit some clonotypes, under half of them owing to an unresolved V gene in the studies checked, with the rest unexplained. The DNA gave D and trimming, while V, J and clone size come from that table. This sample comprises around 150,000 clones, about 9.2% of them detected only once. The ten biggest clones cover 5.5% to 8% of the sample.

The cohort consisted of fewer than 700 healthy bone marrow donors. At the time of sampling, every cohort member was nominally healthy, though immune exposures that went unrecorded were likely present. The donor was CMV seropositive and belonged to the group of 250 to 300 seropositive cohort members. A peripheral blood sample was collected from each donor, and TCR beta sequencing was performed on peripheral blood mononuclear cells. The Qiagen DNeasy Blood Extraction Kit was used to extract genomic DNA from the blood cell samples. Recombination linked TRBV6-1 to TRBJ1-6; the D gene is not confidently resolved. The origin of this receptor is a middle-aged woman in good health and CMV-seropositive. What was sequenced was PBMCs. The nucleotides are TGTGCCAGCATGGAGGTGTTGGATTCACCCCTCCACTTT. It codes for CASMEVLDSPLHF.